This TCR beta chain comes out of a study of OX40 agonist ivuxolimab in advanced cancers. Across the study: Ivuxolimab, which patients received intravenously every 2 weeks, was dosed at 0.01 to 10 mg/kg.

Concerning this clone: Its antigen is not known.

This CDR3 contains 16 residues. The ends lost 0 bases at V and 5 bases at J; junction bases unmatched: 6. Germline values: CDR1 LNHNV, CDR2 YYDKDF (reference sequence). The study, taken as a whole, reports: Doses of 0.1 to 3.0 mg/kg were accompanied by clonal expansion of CD4+ and CD8+ blood T cells by week 6.

Profiling relied on immunoSEQ multiplex PCR, and the TCRdb table lists in-frame clones only, not all of them. The table records tens of thousands of clones, roughly 85% of them present only once. The input for sequencing was CD4+ or CD8+ T cells sorted from blood, taken in a trial of the OX40 agonist ivuxolimab. V and J are TRBV15 and TRBJ2-3, with 9 bases aligning to TRBD2. The sequence derives from an adult with an advanced solid tumor such as melanoma, head and neck, liver or kidney cancer. CDR3 nucleotide sequence: TGTGCCACCAGCAGAGATGATAGCGGGAGTTTAGATACGCAGTATTTT. It is translated as CATSRDDSGSLDTQYF.